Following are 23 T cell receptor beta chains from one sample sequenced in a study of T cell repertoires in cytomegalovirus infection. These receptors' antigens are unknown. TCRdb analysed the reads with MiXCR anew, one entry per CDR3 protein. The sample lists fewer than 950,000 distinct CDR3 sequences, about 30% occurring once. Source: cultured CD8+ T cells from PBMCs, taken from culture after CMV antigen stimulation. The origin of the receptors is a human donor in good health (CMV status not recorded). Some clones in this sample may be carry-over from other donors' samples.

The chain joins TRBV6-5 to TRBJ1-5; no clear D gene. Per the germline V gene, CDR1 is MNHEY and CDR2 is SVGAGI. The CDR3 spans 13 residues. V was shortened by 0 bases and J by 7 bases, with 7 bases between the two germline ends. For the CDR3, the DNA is TGTGCCAGCAGTTACTCGAAAGAACAGCCCCAGCATTTT. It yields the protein CASSYSKEQPQHF.

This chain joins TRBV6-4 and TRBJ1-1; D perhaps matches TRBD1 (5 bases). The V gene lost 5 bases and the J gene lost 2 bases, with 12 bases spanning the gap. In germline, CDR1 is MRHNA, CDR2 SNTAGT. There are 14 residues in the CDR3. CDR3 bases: TGTGCCAGCAGTATGGACATCGGTAACACTGAAGCTTTCTTT. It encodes CASSMDIGNTEAFF.

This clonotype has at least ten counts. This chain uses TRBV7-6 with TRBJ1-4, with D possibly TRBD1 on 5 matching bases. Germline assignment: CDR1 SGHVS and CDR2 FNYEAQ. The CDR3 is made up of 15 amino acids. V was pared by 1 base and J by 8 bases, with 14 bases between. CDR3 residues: CASSLDGGVKEKLFF. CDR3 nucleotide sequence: TGTGCCAGCAGCTTAGACGGGGGGGTAAAAGAAAAACTGTTTTTT.

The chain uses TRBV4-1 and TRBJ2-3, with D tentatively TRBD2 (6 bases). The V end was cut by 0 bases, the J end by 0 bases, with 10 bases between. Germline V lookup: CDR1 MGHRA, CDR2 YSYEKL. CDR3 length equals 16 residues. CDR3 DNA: TGCGCCAGCAGCCAAGACCCGGGACTTAGCACAGATACGCAGTATTTT. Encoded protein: CASSQDPGLSTDTQYF.

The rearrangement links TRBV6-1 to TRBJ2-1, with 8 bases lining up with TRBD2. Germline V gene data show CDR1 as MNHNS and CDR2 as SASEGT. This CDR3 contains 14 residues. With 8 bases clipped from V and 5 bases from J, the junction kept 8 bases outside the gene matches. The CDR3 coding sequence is TGTGCCAGCGGGGAGCGGGGGACCAACAATGAGCAGTTCTTC. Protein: CASGERGTNNEQFF.

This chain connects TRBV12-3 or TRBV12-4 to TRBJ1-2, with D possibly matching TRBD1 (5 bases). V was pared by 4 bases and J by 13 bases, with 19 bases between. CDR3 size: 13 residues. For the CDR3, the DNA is TGTGCCAGCAGTTCTCACAGGTCACCTTCAATCACCTTC. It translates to CASSSHRSPSITF.

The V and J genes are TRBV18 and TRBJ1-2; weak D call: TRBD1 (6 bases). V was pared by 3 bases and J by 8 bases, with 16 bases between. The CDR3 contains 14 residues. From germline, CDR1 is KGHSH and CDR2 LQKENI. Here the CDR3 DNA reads TGTGCCAGCTCACCCTGGGACACCCTAGCGGGCTACACCTTC. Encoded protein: CASSPWDTLAGYTF.

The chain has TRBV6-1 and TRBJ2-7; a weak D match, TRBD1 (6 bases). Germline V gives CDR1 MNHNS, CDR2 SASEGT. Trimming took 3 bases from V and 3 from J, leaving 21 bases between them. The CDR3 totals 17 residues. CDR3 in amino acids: CASSEPVGAGAFYEQYF. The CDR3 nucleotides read TGTGCCAGCAGTGAGCCCGTAGGGGCAGGGGCTTTCTACGAGCAGTACTTC.

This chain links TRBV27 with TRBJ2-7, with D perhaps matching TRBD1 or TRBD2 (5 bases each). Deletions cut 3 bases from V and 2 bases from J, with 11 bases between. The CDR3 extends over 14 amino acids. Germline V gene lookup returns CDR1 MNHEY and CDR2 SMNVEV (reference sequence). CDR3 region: CASSFRGPTYEQYV. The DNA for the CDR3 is TGTGCCAGCAGTTTTCGGGGACCAACCTACGAGCAGTACGTC.

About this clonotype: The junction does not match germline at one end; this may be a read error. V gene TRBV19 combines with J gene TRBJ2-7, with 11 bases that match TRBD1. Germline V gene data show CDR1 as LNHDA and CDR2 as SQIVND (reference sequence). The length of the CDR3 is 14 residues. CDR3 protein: CVSSPGQGAYEQYF. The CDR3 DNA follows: TGTGTCAGTAGTCCGGGACAGGGGGCCTACGAGCAGTACTTC.

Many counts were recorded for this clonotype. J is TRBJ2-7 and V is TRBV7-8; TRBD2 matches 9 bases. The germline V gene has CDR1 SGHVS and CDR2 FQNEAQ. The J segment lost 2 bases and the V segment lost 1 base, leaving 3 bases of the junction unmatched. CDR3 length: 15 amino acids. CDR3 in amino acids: CASSLGSGGPYEQYV. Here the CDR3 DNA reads TGTGCCAGCAGCTTAGGAAGCGGGGGGCCCTACGAGCAGTACGTC.

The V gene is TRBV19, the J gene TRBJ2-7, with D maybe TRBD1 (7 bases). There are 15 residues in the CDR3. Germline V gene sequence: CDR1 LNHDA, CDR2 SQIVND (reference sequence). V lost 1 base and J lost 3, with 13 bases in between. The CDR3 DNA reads TGTGCCAGTAGTATAGGGAGGGGGCCTTTCTACGAGCAGTACTTC. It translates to CASSIGRGPFYEQYF.

This CDR3 reads CASNGGRVSDTQYF. In nucleotides, the CDR3 is TGTGCCAGCAATGGCGGCAGGGTATCAGATACGCAGTATTTT. The chain carries TRBV9 and TRBJ2-3, with D maybe TRBD1 (5 bases). The germline CDR1 and CDR2 sequences are SGDLS and YYNGEE. CDR3 length: 14 residues. The ends were cut back, 6 bases at V and 4 bases at J, with 15 bases in the middle.

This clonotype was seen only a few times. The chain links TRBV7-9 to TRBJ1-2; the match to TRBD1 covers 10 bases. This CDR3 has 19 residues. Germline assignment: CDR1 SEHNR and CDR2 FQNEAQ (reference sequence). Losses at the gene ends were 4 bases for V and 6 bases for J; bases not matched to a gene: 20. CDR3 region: CASSSTVRGQGLTWDGYTF. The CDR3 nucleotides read TGTGCCAGCAGCTCCACAGTCCGGGGACAGGGGCTGACTTGGGATGGCTACACCTTC.

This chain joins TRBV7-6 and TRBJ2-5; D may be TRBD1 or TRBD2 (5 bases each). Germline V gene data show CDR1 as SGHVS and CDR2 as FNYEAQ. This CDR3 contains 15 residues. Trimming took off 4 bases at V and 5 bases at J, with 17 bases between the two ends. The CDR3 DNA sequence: TGTGCCAGCAGCTCTTCGAGCGGTGCAGGGGAGACCCAGTACTTC. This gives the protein CASSSSSGAGETQYF.

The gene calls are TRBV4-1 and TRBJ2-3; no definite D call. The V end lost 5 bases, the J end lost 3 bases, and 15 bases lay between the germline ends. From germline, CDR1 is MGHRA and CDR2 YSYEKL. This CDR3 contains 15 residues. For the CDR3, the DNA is TGCGCCAGCAGCTCCGGCCCCAGCATGACAGATACGCAGTATTTT. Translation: CASSSGPSMTDTQYF.

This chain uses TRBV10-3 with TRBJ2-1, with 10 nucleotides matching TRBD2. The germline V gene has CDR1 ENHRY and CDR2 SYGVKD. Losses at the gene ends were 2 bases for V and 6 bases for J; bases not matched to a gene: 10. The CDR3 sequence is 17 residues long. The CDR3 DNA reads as TGTGCCATCAGTGAGGGGGCCAGCGGGGGGGCCCTCAATGAGCAGTTCTTC. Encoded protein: CAISEGASGGALNEQFF.

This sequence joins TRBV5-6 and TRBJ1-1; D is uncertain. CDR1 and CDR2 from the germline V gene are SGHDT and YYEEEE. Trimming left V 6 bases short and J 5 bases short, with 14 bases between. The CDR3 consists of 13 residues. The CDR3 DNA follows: TGTGCCAGCACCCGGCCGGGGAGAACTGAAGCTTTCTTT. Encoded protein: CASTRPGRTEAFF. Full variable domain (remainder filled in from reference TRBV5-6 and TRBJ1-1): DAGVTQSPTHLIKTRGQQVTLRCSPKSGHDTVSWYQQALGQGPQFIFQYYEEEERQRGNFPDRFSGHQFPNYSSELNVNALLLGDSALYLCASTRPGRTEAFFGQGTRLTVV.

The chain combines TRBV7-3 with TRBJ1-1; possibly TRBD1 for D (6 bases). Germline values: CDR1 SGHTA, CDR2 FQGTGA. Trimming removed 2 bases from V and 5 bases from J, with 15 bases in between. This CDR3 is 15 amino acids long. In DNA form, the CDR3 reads TGTGCCAGCAGCTTAGATGGGGGGGGGCAAACTGAAGCTTTCTTT. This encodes CASSLDGGGQTEAFF.

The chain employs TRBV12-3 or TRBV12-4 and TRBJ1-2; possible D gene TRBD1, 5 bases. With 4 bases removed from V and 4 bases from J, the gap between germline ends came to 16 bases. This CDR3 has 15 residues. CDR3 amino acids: CASSSAGGVPYGYTF. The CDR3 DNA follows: TGTGCCAGCAGTTCGGCCGGAGGGGTCCCCTATGGCTACACCTTC.

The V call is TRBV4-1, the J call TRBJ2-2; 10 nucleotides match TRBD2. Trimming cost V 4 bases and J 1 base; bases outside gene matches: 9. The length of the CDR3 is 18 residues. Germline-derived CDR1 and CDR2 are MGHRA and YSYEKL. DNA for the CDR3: TGCGCCAGCAGCCCCGGCCCCGGGACTAGCGAGAACACCGGGGAGCTGTTTTTT. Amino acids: CASSPGPGTSENTGELFF.

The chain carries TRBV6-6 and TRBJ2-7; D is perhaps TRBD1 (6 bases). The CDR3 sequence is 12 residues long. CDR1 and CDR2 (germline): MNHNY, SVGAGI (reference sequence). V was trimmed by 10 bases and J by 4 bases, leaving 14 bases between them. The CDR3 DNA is TGTGCCATCTTGGACAGAAGGTACGAGCAGTACGTC. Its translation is CAILDRRYEQYV.

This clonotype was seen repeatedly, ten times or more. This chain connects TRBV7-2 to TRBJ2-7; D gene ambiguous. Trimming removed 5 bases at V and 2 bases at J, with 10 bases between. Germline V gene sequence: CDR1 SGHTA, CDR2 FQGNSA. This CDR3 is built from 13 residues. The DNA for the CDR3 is TGTGCCAGCAGCCCCGACGGTCCCTACGAGCAGTACGTC. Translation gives CASSPDGPYEQYV.